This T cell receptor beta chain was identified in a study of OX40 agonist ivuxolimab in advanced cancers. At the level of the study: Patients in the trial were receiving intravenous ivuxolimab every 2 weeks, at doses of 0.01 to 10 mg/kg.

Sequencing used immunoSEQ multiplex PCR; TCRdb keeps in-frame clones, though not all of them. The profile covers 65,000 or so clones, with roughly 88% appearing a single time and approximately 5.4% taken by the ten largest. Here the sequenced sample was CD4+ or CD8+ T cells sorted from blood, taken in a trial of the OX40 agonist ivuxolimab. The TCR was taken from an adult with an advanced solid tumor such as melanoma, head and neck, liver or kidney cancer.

The CDR3 coding sequence is TGTGCCAGCAGCCGACTGACCGGAGGGGATACGCAGTATTTT. Residues: CASSRLTGGDTQYF. The chain joins TRBV9 to TRBJ2-3; tentative D call: TRBD2 (6 bases). The germline V gene has CDR1 SGDLS and CDR2 YYNGEE. This CDR3 has 14 amino acids. V was shortened by 4 bases and J by 6 bases, with 15 bases between the two germline ends. The full variable domain, its missing parts supplied by reference TRBV9 and TRBJ2-3, is DSGVTQTPKHLITATGQRVTLRCSPRSGDLSVYWYQQSLDQGLQFLIQYYNGEERAKGNILERFSAQQFPDLHSELNLSSLELGDSALYFCASSRLTGGDTQYFGPGTRLTVL.